This T cell receptor beta chain was identified in a study of T-cell memory formation after mild COVID-19. Trimming cost V 3 bases and J 5 bases, with 4 bases left between them. In germline, CDR1 is GTSNPN, CDR2 SVGIG (reference sequence). The length of the CDR3 is 10 residues. In TCRdb, the 5' RACE reads were re-called with MiXCR into one record per CDR3 protein. The table has 200,000 to 250,000 distinct CDR3 sequences, over 7.5% seen once. This TCR was recovered from a man between 18 and 29 years old who had mild COVID-19 (a few samples of this study predate the infection). Cell type and time point are not known. The sequencing input was PBMCs or a T cell subset sorted from them (not recorded which). The chain couples TRBV30 to TRBJ1-1; D gene uncertain. CDR3 in DNA: TGTGCCTGGAGAAGAACTGAAGCTTTCTTT. Encoded protein: CAWRRTEAFF.